A selection of T cell receptor beta chains follows, all from one sample in a study of OX40 agonist ivuxolimab in advanced cancers. TCRdb's copy holds only in-frame clones and misses some; the assay was immunoSEQ multiplex PCR. The data hold roughly 69,000 clones, with approximately 84% observed a single time. Source: CD4+ or CD8+ T cells sorted from blood, taken in a trial of the OX40 agonist ivuxolimab. The source of these receptors is an adult with an advanced solid tumor such as melanoma, head and neck, liver or kidney cancer. Both conserved end residues are part of each CDR3. Fields, in order: J gene, V gene, clone size, D gene, CDR3 DNA, CDR3 protein. The D gene is left open where the match is weak. Size is stated for part of the rows, as once, few or many counts, or as a class when the clone is expanded.

TRBJ2-5 | TRBV10-3 | . | . | TGTGCCATCAGTGAGTCGACAGAACAAGAGACCCAGTACTTC | CAISESTEQETQYF
TRBJ1-2 | TRBV19 | . | TRBD1 | TGTGCCAGTATTGACAGGGGCCGTAACTATGGCTACACCTTC | CASIDRGRNYGYTF
TRBJ2-2 | TRBV7-3 | . | . | TGTGCCAGCAGGGAGGCGAACACCGGGGAGCTGTTTTTT | CASREANTGELFF
TRBJ1-4 | TRBV6-5 | . | TRBD1 | TGTGCCAGCAGTCTTGACAGGGGGTCGATCGAAAAACTGTTTTTT | CASSLDRGSIEKLFF
TRBJ2-3 | TRBV7-2 | . | . | TGTGCCAGCAGTTATGTCACAGATACGCAGTATTTT | CASSYVTDTQYF
TRBJ1-1 | TRBV2 | few | . | TGTGCCAGCAGTGAGCGACGGAACACTGAAGCTTTCTTT | CASSERRNTEAFF
TRBJ1-1 | TRBV15 | . | . | TGTGCCACCAGCAGGGACGGGCGGAACACTGAAGCTTTCTTT | CATSRDGRNTEAFF
TRBJ2-3 | TRBV5-6 | once | TRBD1 | TGTGCCAGCAGCCGGACAGGGGGCGGAGATACGCAGTATTTT | CASSRTGGGDTQYF
TRBJ2-2 | TRBV2 | . | TRBD1 | TGTGCCAGCAATGGAGGCAGGGGGCGAAGCACCGGGGAGCTGTTTTTT | CASNGGRGRSTGELFF
TRBJ1-4 | TRBV29-1 | . | . | TGCAGCGTTGCCGAGCCTCCTGGAGATGAAAAACTGTTTTTT | CSVAEPPGDEKLFF
TRBJ1-2 | TRBV18 | . | . | TGTGCCAGCTCACCTTGGACAGAAGCTAACTATGGCTACACCTTC | CASSPWTEANYGYTF
TRBJ2-7 | TRBV19 | . | . | TGTGCCAGCAAAAGGAACGTCAGATCGGCCTACGAGCAGTACTTC | CASKRNVRSAYEQYF
TRBJ2-3 | TRBV7-8 | . | . | TGTGCCAGCAGCAACACAGATACGCAGTATTTT | CASSNTDTQYF
TRBJ2-1 | TRBV7-9 | . | . | TGTGCCAGCAGCTTACAGGGTGAGGATGAGCAGTTCTTC | CASSLQGEDEQFF
TRBJ2-1 | TRBV28 | few | . | TGTGCCAGCAGTTTCCGCCTGGGTGAGCAGTTCTTC | CASSFRLGEQFF
TRBJ2-2 | TRBV19 | . | . | TGTGCCAGTAGTATAAAGGGCAGGACGAACACCGGGGAGCTGTTTTTT | CASSIKGRTNTGELFF
TRBJ2-1 | TRBV4-2 | . | . | TGTGCCAGCAGCCAAGACAGGGGCCGCAATGAGCAGTTCTTC | CASSQDRGRNEQFF
TRBJ2-5 | TRBV5-1 | . | . | TGCGCCAGCCGTCGGGGGGCCTCCCAAGAGACCCAGTACTTC | CASRRGASQETQYF
TRBJ2-3 | TRBV7-3 | once | . | TGTGCCAGCAGCTCAGAGGGACGGGCAGATACGCAGTATTTT | CASSSEGRADTQYF
TRBJ1-1 | TRBV19 | . | . | TGTGCCAGTAGTATAATACCGGGGGGCACTGAAGCTTTCTTT | CASSIIPGGTEAFF
TRBJ2-1 | TRBV14 | . | TRBD1 | TGTGCCAGCAGCCCCCGGGACAGGGGCAATGAGCAGTTCTTC | CASSPRDRGNEQFF
TRBJ1-2 | TRBV14 | . | . | TGTGCCAGCAGCCAAGACCCTCGTCTCACAGGGATCAACTATGGCTACACCTTC | CASSQDPRLTGINYGYTF
TRBJ2-2 | TRBV30 | few | . | TGTGCCTGGGGGTTATATGGCACGAACACCGGGGAGCTGTTTTTT | CAWGLYGTNTGELFF
TRBJ2-3 | TRBV7-8 | . | . | TGTGCCAGCAGGTTAGCGCGTCTAGGCACAGATACGCAGTATTTT | CASRLARLGTDTQYF
TRBJ1-2 | TRBV10-3 | . | TRBD1 | TGTGCCATCAGTGGGACAGGGAACTATGGCTACACCTTC | CAISGTGNYGYTF
TRBJ1-5 | TRBV2 | . | . | TGTGCCAGCAGTGATCTGGTGCGACACGCTTCCCATCAGCCCCAGCATTTT | CASSDLVRHASHQPQHF
TRBJ2-7 | TRBV18 | . | . | TGTGCCAGCTCACCACAAACCCTCCCGGGAACGCAGTACTTC | CASSPQTLPGTQYF
TRBJ2-7 | TRBV7-9 | many | . | TGTGCCAGCAGCCCCCGGGGACCGGAGGAGCAGTACTTC | CASSPRGPEEQYF
TRBJ2-5 | TRBV28 | . | . | TGTGCCAGCAGTTTGGCAGGGAGGTACCAAGAGACCCAGTACTTC | CASSLAGRYQETQYF
TRBJ2-5 | TRBV6-1 | . | TRBD1 | TGTGCCAGCAGTCCGCGGACAGGGGAAGAGACCCAGTACTTC | CASSPRTGEETQYF
TRBJ2-7 | TRBV10-1 | . | TRBD2 | TGCGCCAGCAGGCCCGGGACTAGCGTGCACAGGGAGCAGTACTTC | CASRPGTSVHREQYF
TRBJ1-5 | TRBV2 | . | . | TGTGCCAGCAGTGAAACAGGGATCGGGGGATATAGCAATCAGCCCCAGCATTTT | CASSETGIGGYSNQPQHF
TRBJ1-2 | TRBV25-1 | . | . | TGTGCCAGCAGTATAGGGAGAGGCTACACCTTC | CASSIGRGYTF
TRBJ2-7 | TRBV7-6 | . | . | TGTGCCAGCAGCTTAAACGTCGGCCGCGAGCAGTACTTC | CASSLNVGREQYF
TRBJ2-7 | TRBV6-5 | . | . | TGTGCCAGCAGTTACTCGATAGGCAGGCCCTCCTACGAGCAGTACTTC | CASSYSIGRPSYEQYF
TRBJ2-2 | TRBV5-1 | . | . | TGCGCCAGCAGCTTGGCCAATACAGGGAATTGGCCGAACACCGGGGAGCTGTTTTTT | CASSLANTGNWPNTGELFF
TRBJ1-1 | TRBV6-5 | . | TRBD1 | TGTGCCAGCAGCCTTGACAGGGGGGACACTGAAGCTTTCTTT | CASSLDRGDTEAFF
TRBJ2-2 | TRBV7-3 | . | TRBD1 | TGTGCCAGCAGCGGCAGGGGGCGCGAGGGGGAGCTGTTTTTT | CASSGRGREGELFF
TRBJ1-2 | TRBV5-4 | . | TRBD1 | TGTGCCAGCAGCTTGGGGGGACAGGGCCCCTATGGCTACACCTTC | CASSLGGQGPYGYTF
TRBJ1-1 | TRBV19 | . | . | TGTGCCAGTAGTAAAGGTTCTACCGGGACATCAAGGGCTGAAGCTTTCTTT | CASSKGSTGTSRAEAFF